Below, 25 T cell receptor beta chains from the same sample are listed, as sequenced in a study of human T cells and chemical hapten exposure. In TCRdb, the RACE reads were re-called with MiXCR into one record per CDR3 protein. Of about 45,000 distinct CDR3 sequences in the sample, roughly 4.5% were seen once. Documented time point: healthy volunteer bleed at 2 weeks. Unfractionated whole blood yielded the extracted total RNA. Sequencing was done on a sample of whole blood. These receptor sequences come from a human donor in good health. Some clones in this sample may be carry-over from other donors' samples.

This clonotype was seen many times. CDR3 sequence: CASSLERLAPHEQYF. The CDR3 DNA sequence: TGTGCCAGCAGCTTAGAACGACTAGCACCCCACGAGCAGTACTTC. The rearrangement links TRBV11-2 to TRBJ2-7, with 7 positions matching TRBD2. Looked up from germline, CDR1 is SGHAT and CDR2 is FQNNGV. Trimming cost V 0 bases and J 5 bases; bases outside gene matches: 7. The CDR3 covers 15 residues.

This clonotype was seen ten or more times. The rearrangement uses TRBV10-3 and TRBJ2-5; D may correspond to TRBD1 or TRBD2 (5 bases each). V was clipped by 4 bases and J by 5 bases, with 11 bases between them. This CDR3 comprises 13 residues. Per germline, CDR1 ENHRY and CDR2 SYGVKD. Here the CDR3 reads CAISAGAGETQYF. CDR3 nucleotide sequence: TGTGCCATCAGTGCCGGGGCCGGTGAGACCCAGTACTTC.

This clonotype was seen at least ten times. V is TRBV29-1 and J is TRBJ1-1, with D tentatively TRBD1 (5 bases). The CDR3 is 12 residues long. V shed 3 bases and J shed 0 bases, with 5 bases lying between them. Per the germline V gene, CDR1 is SQVTM and CDR2 is ANQGSEA. The DNA of the CDR3 is TGCAGCGTTGAGGACATGAACACTGAAGCTTTCTTT. Its translation: CSVEDMNTEAFF.

This chain joins TRBV29-1 and TRBJ2-3; D is perhaps TRBD1 (6 bases). Germline V gene sequence: CDR1 SQVTM, CDR2 ANQGSEA. The CDR3 consists of 14 residues. V was pared by 4 bases and J by 4 bases, with 15 bases between. CDR3 DNA sequence: TGCAGCGTTGCGGGACAATCATTCTCAGATACGCAGTATTTT. It yields the protein CSVAGQSFSDTQYF.

This clonotype was seen more than once but under ten times. The J gene is TRBJ2-2, the V gene TRBV28; D unresolved. Germline V gene lookup returns CDR1 MDHEN and CDR2 SYDVKM. This CDR3 region has 12 residues. The ends were cut back, 6 bases at V and 7 bases at J, with 9 bases in the middle. CDR3 residues: CASSLLDGELFF. CDR3 in DNA: TGTGCCAGCAGCTTACTGGACGGGGAGCTGTTTTTT.

This clonotype was found many times. This chain uses TRBV5-6 with TRBJ1-4; 7 bases are shared with TRBD1. J was trimmed by 7 bases and V by 0 bases; bases with no gene match: 9. The germline gives CDR1 SGHDT, CDR2 YYEEEE. The CDR3 contains 16 residues. The CDR3 spells CASSLEGASRIEKLFF. DNA for the CDR3: TGTGCCAGCAGCTTGGAGGGGGCGAGTCGAATTGAAAAACTGTTTTTT.

This clonotype was recorded many times. The J gene is TRBJ2-7, the V gene TRBV6-5, with 7 bases fitting TRBD1. This CDR3 comprises 13 residues. CDR1 is MNHEY and CDR2 is SVGAGI in the germline V gene. The junction had 5 bases not matched to a gene; V was cut back by 6 bases and J by 3 bases. In DNA form, the CDR3 reads TGTGCCAGCAGGCCCCGGGACAGCTACGAGCAGTACTTC. Residues: CASRPRDSYEQYF.

This clonotype was counted only a few times. V gene TRBV12-5 combines with J gene TRBJ1-2, with 9 bases aligning to TRBD1. Germline CDR1 is LGHNT and CDR2 is FRNRAP. V shed 4 bases and J 5 bases; nucleotides not matched to a gene: 8. The CDR3 totals 15 residues. CDR3 loop: CASGSTGGRVYGYTF. DNA for the CDR3: TGTGCTAGTGGTTCTACAGGGGGCCGCGTATATGGCTACACCTTC.

The table lists this clonotype with many counts. The rearrangement uses TRBV7-9 and TRBJ2-2; 7 positions agree with TRBD2. The V gene's germline CDR1 is SEHNR and CDR2 FQNEAQ (reference sequence). Trimming at V came to 3 bases and at J to 1 base, leaving 11 bases not matched to a gene. The CDR3 extends over 18 amino acids. The CDR3 spells CASSFAVGLAVNTGELFF. The CDR3 DNA reads as TGTGCCAGCAGCTTTGCAGTAGGGCTAGCGGTGAACACCGGGGAGCTGTTTTTT.

This rearrangement joins TRBV20-1 to TRBJ2-3; a weak D match, TRBD2 (6 bases). Trimming removed 2 bases from V and 5 bases from J, with 14 bases in between. The CDR3 contains 14 residues. Germline V gene data show CDR1 as DFQATT and CDR2 as SNEGSKA (reference sequence). The chain's CDR3 is CSARPGVARDTQYF. The CDR3 DNA follows: TGCAGTGCTAGACCGGGGGTAGCAAGAGATACGCAGTATTTT.

This clonotype showed up just a few times. The J gene is TRBJ2-1, the V gene TRBV5-4; 15 bases map to TRBD2. Trimming took 6 bases from V and 2 from J; bases not matched to a gene: 6. This CDR3 has 17 residues. Germline V gives CDR1 SGHNT, CDR2 YYREEE (reference sequence). The CDR3 region is CASTGLAGGLTYNEQFF. In DNA, the CDR3 is TGTGCCAGCACCGGACTAGCGGGAGGGCTTACCTACAATGAGCAGTTCTTC.

This clonotype was seen at least ten times. The V call is TRBV10-3, the J call TRBJ1-1; 10 nucleotides agree with TRBD1. V shed 4 bases, J shed 3 bases, and the junction held 2 bases outside the gene matches. This CDR3 region has 14 residues. CDR1 and CDR2 from the germline V gene are ENHRY and SYGVKD. The CDR3 loop is CAISGGQGDTEAFF. The CDR3 nucleotides are TGTGCCATCAGTGGAGGACAGGGGGACACTGAAGCTTTCTTT.

The table lists this clonotype with a few counts. The genes are TRBV18 and TRBJ1-2; D gene ambiguous. With 0 bases removed from V and 4 bases from J, the gap between germline ends came to 9 bases. CDR3 length: 14 amino acids. Per the germline V gene, CDR1 is KGHSH and CDR2 is LQKENI. CDR3 region: CASSPPSLLYGYTF. CDR3 nucleotide sequence: TGTGCCAGCTCACCACCGTCCCTCCTCTATGGCTACACCTTC.

This clonotype was observed at least ten times. The chain couples TRBV20-1 to TRBJ2-3; the D is unclear. Trimming took 0 bases from V and 5 from J, leaving 3 bases between them. This CDR3 has 11 residues. Germline loops: CDR1 DFQATT, CDR2 SNEGSKA (reference sequence). DNA of the CDR3: TGCAGTGCTAGAGAAGGAGATACGCAGTATTTT. Its protein product is CSAREGDTQYF.

This clonotype was recorded many times. The junction does not match germline at one end; this may be a read error. The V call is TRBV7-7, the J call TRBJ2-3, with D perhaps being TRBD1 or TRBD2 (5 bases each). CDR1 and CDR2 (germline): SSHAT, FNYEAQ (reference sequence). CDR3 length: 14 residues. The CDR3, as DNA: TGTGCTAGCAGCTTAGAGGGGTTCAGAGATACGCAGTATTTT. Its protein is CASSLEGFRDTQYF.

At least ten counts were recorded for this clonotype. The rearrangement joins TRBV2 to TRBJ2-3; 7 bases line up with TRBD1. Germline CDR1 is SNHLY and CDR2 is FYNNEI. V was clipped by 6 bases and J by 3 bases; unmatched bases: 12. The CDR3 length is 16 residues. CDR3 nucleotides: TGTGCCAGCAGGTTTCCCTTGACAGGGACGACAGATACGCAGTATTTT. Translated: CASRFPLTGTTDTQYF.

Many counts were recorded for this clonotype. The rearrangement joins TRBV6-5 to TRBJ2-4, with 10 nucleotides matching TRBD1. The germline V gene has CDR1 MNHEY and CDR2 SVGAGI. The trim removed 5 bases at V and 4 bases at J, leaving 2 bases unmatched. This CDR3 comprises 14 residues. CDR3 coding DNA: TGTGCCAGCAGTCGGGACAGGGGAAAAAACATTCAGTACTTC. This encodes CASSRDRGKNIQYF.

This clonotype was seen repeatedly, ten times or more. This chain joins TRBV2 and TRBJ2-3; D possibly corresponds to TRBD2 (5 bases). Per the germline V gene, CDR1 is SNHLY and CDR2 is FYNNEI. Trimming cost V 7 bases and J 0 bases, with 17 bases left between them. CDR3 length: 16 residues. The CDR3 coding sequence is TGTGCCAGCACCCCGGCGGAGAGGAGGAGCACAGATACGCAGTATTTT. As protein: CASTPAERRSTDTQYF.

The chain joins TRBV28 to TRBJ2-7; 8 bases are shared with TRBD2. The CDR3 has 16 residues. J was trimmed by 3 bases and V by 1 base; bases with no gene match: 8. The germline gives CDR1 MDHEN, CDR2 SYDVKM. DNA for the CDR3: TGTGCCAGCAGTTTATTGGGGCTAGCGGGTAACTACGAGCAGTACTTC. It encodes CASSLLGLAGNYEQYF.

This clonotype has at least ten counts. This chain connects TRBV6-2 or TRBV6-3 to TRBJ1-2; the D gene is possibly TRBD1 (5 bases). This CDR3 spans 14 amino acids. Germline loops: CDR1 MNHEY, CDR2 SVGEGT. Trimming pared 4 bases from V and 2 bases from J, leaving 11 bases between. The CDR3, as DNA: TGTGCCAGCAGTTTCCTGACAGAAAACTATGGCTACACCTTC. Amino acids: CASSFLTENYGYTF.

This clonotype was seen more than once but under ten times. The chain employs TRBV7-3 and TRBJ2-1; D not resolved. Trimming removed 5 bases from V and 5 bases from J, with 4 bases in between. Germline V gene lookup returns CDR1 SGHTA and CDR2 FQGTGA. The CDR3 contains 11 residues. CDR3 DNA sequence: TGTGCCAGCAGCATAAACAATGAGCAGTTCTTC. It translates to CASSINNEQFF.

In its sample, this clonotype was seen once. It may be a read error: a sequence one base away is much more abundant. The chain joins TRBV28 to TRBJ2-7; D may correspond to TRBD1 or TRBD2 (5 bases each). V shed 6 bases and J shed 0 bases, with 18 bases lying between them. CDR3 length: 16 residues. CDR1 is MDHEN, CDR2 SYDVKM, per germline. CDR3 bases: TGTGCCAGCAGGTCCCGGTCGGGACCGGGCTCCTACGAGCAGTACTTC. Its protein is CASRSRSGPGSYEQYF.

This clonotype was found a few times. The chain links TRBV5-1 to TRBJ1-1, with 7 bases matching TRBD1. Germline V gives CDR1 SGHRS, CDR2 YFSETQ. V shed 0 bases, J shed 7 bases, and the junction held 3 bases outside the gene matches. This CDR3 is built from 13 residues. The CDR3 sequence is CASSLVTGIEAFF. CDR3 in DNA: TGCGCCAGCAGCTTGGTGACAGGGATTGAAGCTTTCTTT. Complete variable domain (other parts from reference TRBV5-1 and TRBJ1-1): KAGVTQTPRYLIKTRGQQVTLSCSPISGHRSVSWYQQTPGQGLQFLFEYFSETQRNKGNFPGRFSGRQFSNSRSEMNVSTLELGDSALYLCASSLVTGIEAFFGQGTRLTVV.

In this sample, this clonotype turned up many times. The rearrangement links TRBV9 to TRBJ2-3, with no clear D. The CDR3 sequence is 13 residues long. Germline V CDR1 and CDR2: SGDLS, YYNGEE. Trimming took 3 bases from V and 3 from J, leaving 8 bases between them. The CDR3 DNA is TGTGCCAGCAGCGCCGGATCAACAGATACGCAGTATTTT. Translating it yields CASSAGSTDTQYF.

The chain recombines TRBV28 with TRBJ2-1; 7 bases line up with TRBD2. V shed 5 bases and J 0 bases; nucleotides not matched to a gene: 7. Germline lookup yields CDR1 MDHEN and CDR2 SYDVKM. The CDR3 is made up of 16 amino acids. The CDR3 coding sequence is TGTGCCAGCAGTCCAGTAGCGGGTAGCTCCTACAATGAGCAGTTCTTC. Protein product: CASSPVAGSSYNEQFF.